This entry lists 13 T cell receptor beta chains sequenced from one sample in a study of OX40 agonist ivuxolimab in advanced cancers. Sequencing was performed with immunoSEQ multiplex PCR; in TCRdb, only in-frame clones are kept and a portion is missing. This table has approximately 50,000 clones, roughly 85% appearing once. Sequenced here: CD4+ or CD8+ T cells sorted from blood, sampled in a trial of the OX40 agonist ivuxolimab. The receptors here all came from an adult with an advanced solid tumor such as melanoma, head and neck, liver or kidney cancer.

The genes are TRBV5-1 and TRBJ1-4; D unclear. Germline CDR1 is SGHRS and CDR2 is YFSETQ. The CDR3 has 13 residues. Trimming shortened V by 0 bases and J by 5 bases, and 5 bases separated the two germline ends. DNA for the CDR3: TGCGCCAGCAGCTTGGGTATCAATGAAAAACTGTTTTTT. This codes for CASSLGINEKLFF. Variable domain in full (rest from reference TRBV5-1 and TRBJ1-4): KAGVTQTPRYLIKTRGQQVTLSCSPISGHRSVSWYQQTPGQGLQFLFEYFSETQRNKGNFPGRFSGRQFSNSRSEMNVSTLELGDSALYLCASSLGINEKLFFGSGTQLSVL.

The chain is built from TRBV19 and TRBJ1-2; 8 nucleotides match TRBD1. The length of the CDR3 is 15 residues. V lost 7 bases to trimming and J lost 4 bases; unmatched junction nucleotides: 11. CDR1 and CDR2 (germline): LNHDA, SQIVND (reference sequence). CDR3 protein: CASNPSRGRVYGYTF. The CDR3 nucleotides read TGTGCCAGTAACCCATCCAGGGGGCGCGTCTATGGCTACACCTTC.

The CDR3 nucleotides are TGTGCCTGGAGCGGGACGGCAGAAGAAGCTTTCTTT. Protein sequence: CAWSGTAEEAFF. The chain uses TRBV30 and TRBJ1-1, with TRBD1 as a possible D gene (5 bases). Germline lookup yields CDR1 GTSNPN and CDR2 SVGIG (reference sequence). There are 12 residues in the CDR3. The V end was cut by 3 bases, the J end by 8 bases, with 13 bases between.

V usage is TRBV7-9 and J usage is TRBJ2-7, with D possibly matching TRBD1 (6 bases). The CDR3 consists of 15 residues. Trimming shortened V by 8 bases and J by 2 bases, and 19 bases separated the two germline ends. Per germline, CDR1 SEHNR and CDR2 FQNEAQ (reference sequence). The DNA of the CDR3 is TGTGCCAGCGGTGGGGGCTTCGGGCTTCCCTACGAGCAGTACTTC. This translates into CASGGGFGLPYEQYF.

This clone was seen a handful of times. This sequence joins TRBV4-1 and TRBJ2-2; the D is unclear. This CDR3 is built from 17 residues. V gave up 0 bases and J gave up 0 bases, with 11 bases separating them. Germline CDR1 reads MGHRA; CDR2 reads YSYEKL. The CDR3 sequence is CASSQDQYGANTGELFF. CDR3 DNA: TGCGCCAGCAGCCAAGATCAGTACGGAGCGAACACCGGGGAGCTGTTTTTT.

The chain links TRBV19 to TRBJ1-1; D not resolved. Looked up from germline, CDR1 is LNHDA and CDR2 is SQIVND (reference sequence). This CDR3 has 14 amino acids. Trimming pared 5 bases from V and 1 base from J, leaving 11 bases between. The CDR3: CASSALLGNTEAFF. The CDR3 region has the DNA TGTGCCAGTAGTGCACTATTGGGGAACACTGAAGCTTTCTTT.

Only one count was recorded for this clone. The CDR3 spells CASSEGGLAGGPQYF. Here the CDR3 DNA reads TGTGCCAGCAGCGAGGGGGGACTAGCGGGAGGGCCTCAGTATTTT. The chain carries TRBV7-3 and TRBJ2-3; 16 bases line up with TRBD2. The CDR3 extends over 15 amino acids. The germline V gene has CDR1 SGHTA and CDR2 FQGTGA. The V segment lost 5 bases and the J segment 12 bases; nucleotides outside the gene matches: 8.

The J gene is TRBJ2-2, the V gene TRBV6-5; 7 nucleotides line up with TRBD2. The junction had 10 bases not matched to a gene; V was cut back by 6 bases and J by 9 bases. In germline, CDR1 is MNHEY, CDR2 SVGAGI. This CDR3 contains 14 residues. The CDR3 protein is CASRPAGSKRELFF. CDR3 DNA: TGTGCCAGCAGGCCAGCGGGGTCGAAGCGGGAGCTGTTTTTT.

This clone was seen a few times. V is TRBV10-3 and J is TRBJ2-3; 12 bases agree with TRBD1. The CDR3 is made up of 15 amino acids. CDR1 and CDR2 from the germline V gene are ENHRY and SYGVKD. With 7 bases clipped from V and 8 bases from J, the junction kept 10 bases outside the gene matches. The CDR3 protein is CAITLGQGAAGTQYF. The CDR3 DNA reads TGTGCCATCACCTTGGGACAGGGGGCCGCCGGTACGCAGTATTTT.

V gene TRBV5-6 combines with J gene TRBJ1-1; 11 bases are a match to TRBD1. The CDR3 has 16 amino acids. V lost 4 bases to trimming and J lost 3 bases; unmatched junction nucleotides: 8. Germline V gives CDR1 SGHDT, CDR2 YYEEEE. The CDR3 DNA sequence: TGTGCCAGCAGCGGACGCGTGGGACAGGGGGACACTGAAGCTTTCTTT. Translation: CASSGRVGQGDTEAFF.

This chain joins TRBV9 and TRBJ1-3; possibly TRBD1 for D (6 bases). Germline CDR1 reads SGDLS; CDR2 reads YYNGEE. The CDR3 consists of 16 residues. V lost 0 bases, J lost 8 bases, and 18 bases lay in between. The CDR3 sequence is CASSVELQGTRDTIYF. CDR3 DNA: TGTGCCAGCAGCGTAGAGCTACAGGGCACCCGGGACACCATATATTTT.

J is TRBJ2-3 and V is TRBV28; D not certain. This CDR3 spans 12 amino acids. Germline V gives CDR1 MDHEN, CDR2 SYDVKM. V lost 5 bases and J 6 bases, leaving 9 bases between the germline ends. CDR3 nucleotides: TGTGCCAGCAGTCCACCCGGGGATACGCAGTATTTT. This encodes CASSPPGDTQYF.

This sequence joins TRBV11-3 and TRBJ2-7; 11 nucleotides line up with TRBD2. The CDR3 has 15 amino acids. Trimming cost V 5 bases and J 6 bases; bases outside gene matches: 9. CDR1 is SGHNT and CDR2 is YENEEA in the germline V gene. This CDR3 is CASSPGTSGSSEQYF. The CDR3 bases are TGTGCCAGCAGCCCCGGAACTAGCGGGAGTAGCGAGCAGTACTTC.